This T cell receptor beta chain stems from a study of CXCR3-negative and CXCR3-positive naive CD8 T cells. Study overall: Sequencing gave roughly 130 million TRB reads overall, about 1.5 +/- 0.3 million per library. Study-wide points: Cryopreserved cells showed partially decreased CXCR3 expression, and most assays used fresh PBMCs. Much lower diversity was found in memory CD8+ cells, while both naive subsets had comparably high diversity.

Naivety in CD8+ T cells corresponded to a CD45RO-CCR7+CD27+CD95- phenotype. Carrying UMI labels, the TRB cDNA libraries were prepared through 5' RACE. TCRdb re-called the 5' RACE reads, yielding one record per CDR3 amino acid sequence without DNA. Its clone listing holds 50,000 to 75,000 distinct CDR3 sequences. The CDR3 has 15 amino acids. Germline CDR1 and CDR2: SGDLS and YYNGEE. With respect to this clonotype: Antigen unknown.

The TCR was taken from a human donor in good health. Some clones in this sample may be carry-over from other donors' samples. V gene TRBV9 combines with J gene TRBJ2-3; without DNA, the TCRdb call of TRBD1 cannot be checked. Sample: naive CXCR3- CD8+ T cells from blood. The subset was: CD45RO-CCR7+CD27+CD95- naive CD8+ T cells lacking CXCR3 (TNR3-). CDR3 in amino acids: CASSGGGASTDTQYF.